This T cell receptor beta chain was identified during a study of blood T cell repertoires in COVID-19. Across the whole study: PBMCs, B-cell-depleted T cells, or T cells provided the cDNA or gDNA that made up the material.

Participants spanned ages about 18 to 100 years and resided in roughly 22 US areas. The CDR3 loop spans 19 amino acids. The germline CDR1 and CDR2 sequences are SEHNR and FQNEAQ (reference sequence). With 2 bases clipped from V and 0 bases from J, the junction kept 15 bases outside the gene matches. The protocol was immunoSEQ multiplex PCR, while the TCRdb copy is restricted to in-frame clones and leaves out a portion. The data show over 250,000 clones, about 87% seen once. In its sample, this clone was seen once. The chain recombines TRBV7-9 with TRBJ1-1; 7 bases line up with TRBD1. The origin of this receptor is a woman aged 25 to 39 who had recovered from COVID-19. What was sequenced was PBMCs or T cells enriched from blood (not recorded which). CDR3 in amino acids: CASSLWGGRGGRMNTEAFF. The CDR3 nucleotides are TGTGCCAGCAGCTTATGGGGCGGTAGAGGGGGCAGGATGAACACTGAAGCTTTCTTT.